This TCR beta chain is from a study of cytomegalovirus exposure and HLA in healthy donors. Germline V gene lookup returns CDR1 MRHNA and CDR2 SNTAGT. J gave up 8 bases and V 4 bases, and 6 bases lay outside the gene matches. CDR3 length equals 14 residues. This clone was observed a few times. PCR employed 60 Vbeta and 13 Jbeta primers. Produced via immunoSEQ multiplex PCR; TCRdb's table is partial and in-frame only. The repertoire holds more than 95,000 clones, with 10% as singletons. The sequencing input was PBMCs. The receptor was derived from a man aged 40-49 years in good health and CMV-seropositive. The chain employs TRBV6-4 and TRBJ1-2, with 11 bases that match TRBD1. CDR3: CASSAGTGGHGYTF. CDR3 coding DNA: TGTGCCAGCAGTGCCGGGACAGGGGGTCACGGCTACACCTTC.